One sample yielded the 28 T cell receptor beta chains listed below, sequenced in a study of radiotherapy plus CTLA-4 blockade in lung cancer. Only in-frame clones appear in the TCRdb table, and some are missing; sequencing was by immunoSEQ multiplex PCR. This table holds roughly 130,000 clones, about 90% found once. Sequenced material: peripheral blood, taken from a patient treated with radiotherapy plus ipilimumab. The receptor source for this set is a human donor with non-small cell lung cancer that progressed on radiotherapy plus ipilimumab.

The V and J genes are TRBV29-1 and TRBJ2-7, with 7 bases lining up with TRBD2. Germline loops: CDR1 SQVTM, CDR2 ANQGSEA. The CDR3 totals 14 residues. V lost 1 base to trimming and J lost 5 bases; unmatched junction nucleotides: 8. CDR3 nucleotides: TGCAGCGTTGAAGGGCGGGGGAGCTTGGACGAGCAGTACTTC. Protein: CSVEGRGSLDEQYF.

V usage is TRBV2 and J usage is TRBJ2-4; 8 bases are shared with TRBD1. The CDR3 totals 16 residues. The germline V gene encodes CDR1 SNHLY and CDR2 FYNNEI. The ends lost 3 bases at V and 0 bases at J; junction bases unmatched: 4. The CDR3 DNA reads TGTGCCAGCAGTGAGGTGGACAGGGTAGCCAAAAACATTCAGTACTTC. Its protein is CASSEVDRVAKNIQYF.

The chain is built from TRBV7-9 and TRBJ2-5; 10 bases are a match to TRBD2. The CDR3 extends over 17 amino acids. The germline CDR1 and CDR2 sequences are SEHNR and FQNEAQ (reference sequence). With 5 bases clipped from V and 5 bases from J, the junction kept 14 bases outside the gene matches. CDR3 sequence (DNA): TGTGCCAGCAGCCGCGGGACTAGCGCATGGGATCGGGAGACCCAGTACTTC. Translating it yields CASSRGTSAWDRETQYF. The variable domain in full, completed from reference TRBV7-9 and TRBJ2-5, reads DTGVSQNPRHKITKRGQNVTFRCDPISEHNRLYWYRQTLGQGPEFLTYFQNEAQLEKSRLLSDRFSAERPKGSFSTLEIQRTEQGDSAMYLCASSRGTSAWDRETQYFGPGTRLLVL.

Here the CDR3 DNA reads TGTGCCAGTAGTATTCAGGGGTTAGTAGAAAAACTGTTTTTT. This encodes CASSIQGLVEKLFF. The V gene is TRBV19, the J gene TRBJ1-4; weak D call: TRBD1 (6 bases). From germline, CDR1 is LNHDA and CDR2 SQIVND (reference sequence). The CDR3 is 14 amino acids. The ends were cut back, 3 bases at V and 8 bases at J, with 13 bases in the middle.

The chain couples TRBV7-2 to TRBJ1-5; D uncertain. V lost 4 bases to trimming and J lost 4 bases, with 20 bases between them. Per germline, CDR1 SGHTA and CDR2 FQGNSA. The length of the CDR3 is 17 residues. Here the CDR3 DNA reads TGTGCCAGCAGCTCGGGAGGAAGTTCAGCACTAAATCAGCCCCAGCATTTT. Encoded protein: CASSSGGSSALNQPQHF.

The V gene is TRBV5-1, the J gene TRBJ1-1; D gene ambiguous. The ends were cut back, 4 bases at V and 0 bases at J, with 10 bases in the middle. The germline V gene has CDR1 SGHRS and CDR2 YFSETQ. The CDR3 has 14 amino acids. CDR3 amino acids: CASSTYPMNTEAFF. In DNA, the CDR3 is TGCGCCAGCAGCACCTACCCCATGAACACTGAAGCTTTCTTT. Based on the CDR3 plus reference TRBV5-1 and TRBJ1-1, the full variable domain is KAGVTQTPRYLIKTRGQQVTLSCSPISGHRSVSWYQQTPGQGLQFLFEYFSETQRNKGNFPGRFSGRQFSNSRSEMNVSTLELGDSALYLCASSTYPMNTEAFFGQGTRLTVV.

V usage is TRBV2 and J usage is TRBJ2-7; 7 positions agree with TRBD1. After removal of 8 bases from V and 2 bases from J, the junction contained 27 bases not matched to a gene. The germline V gene has CDR1 SNHLY and CDR2 FYNNEI. The CDR3 length is 20 residues. The CDR3 region has the DNA TGTGCCAGCGGAACGGGGACCTACAGGGGATCCCTCGTAATTACCTACGAGCAGTACTTC. It specifies CASGTGTYRGSLVITYEQYF.

V is TRBV2 and J is TRBJ2-7; 8 nucleotides align to TRBD1. The CDR3 covers 15 residues. V shed 2 bases and J 4 bases; nucleotides not matched to a gene: 7. Germline CDR1 and CDR2: SNHLY and FYNNEI. The CDR3 bases are TGTGCCAGCAGTGAATTCGGACAGGGTTTATACGAGCAGTACTTC. Encoded protein: CASSEFGQGLYEQYF.

This chain connects TRBV28 to TRBJ2-1, with D possibly being TRBD1 (6 bases). The CDR3 extends over 16 amino acids. Trimming took off 6 bases at V and 4 bases at J, with 19 bases between the two ends. CDR1 MDHEN and CDR2 SYDVKM come from the germline V gene. The CDR3 region is CASRGSGHITYNEQFF. Written as DNA, the CDR3 is TGTGCCAGCAGGGGCTCGGGACATATCACGTACAATGAGCAGTTCTTC.

The V call is TRBV7-9, the J call TRBJ2-7; unclear D gene. V shed 1 base and J shed 0 bases, with 10 bases lying between them. This CDR3 region has 15 residues. Germline V CDR1 and CDR2: SEHNR, FQNEAQ (reference sequence). CDR3 sequence (DNA): TGTGCCAGCAGCTTAGTTCGTGGAAGCTCCTACGAGCAGTACTTC. Its translation: CASSLVRGSSYEQYF.

The chain uses TRBV18 and TRBJ1-1; 7 bases are shared with TRBD1. The CDR3 totals 13 residues. V was pared by 10 bases and J by 4 bases, with 9 bases of the junction left unmatched. Germline-derived CDR1 and CDR2 are KGHSH and LQKENI. The CDR3 sequence is CATQGQIATEAFF. CDR3 DNA: TGTGCCACACAGGGGCAGATTGCCACTGAAGCTTTCTTT.

As for this clone: The sample holds other DNA sequences that translate to the same CDR3. This rearrangement joins TRBV29-1 to TRBJ1-1; no clear D gene. V lost 4 bases, J lost 4 bases, and 13 bases lay in between. Looked up from germline, CDR1 is SQVTM and CDR2 is ANQGSEA. The CDR3 covers 13 residues. CDR3 region: CSVGAAYPTEAFF. The CDR3 DNA reads as TGCAGCGTTGGGGCAGCCTATCCCACTGAAGCTTTCTTT.

V is TRBV2 and J is TRBJ2-7; 11 bases line up with TRBD2. Per the germline V gene, CDR1 is SNHLY and CDR2 is FYNNEI. The CDR3 has 14 residues. Losses at the gene ends were 6 bases for V and 2 bases for J; bases not matched to a gene: 3. The CDR3 reads CASSPGLAAYEQYF. As DNA, the CDR3 is TGTGCCAGCAGCCCGGGACTAGCGGCCTACGAGCAGTACTTC.

The chain combines TRBV18 with TRBJ2-5; D possibly uses TRBD1 or TRBD2 (5 bases each). The germline V gene has CDR1 KGHSH and CDR2 LQKENI. The CDR3 length is 14 residues. V dropped 4 bases and J dropped 5 bases, with 14 bases sitting between them. CDR3 sequence reads: CASSLGPLVETQYF. The CDR3 nucleotides read TGTGCCAGCTCACTGGGACCACTGGTGGAGACCCAGTACTTC.

The V and J genes are TRBV7-2 and TRBJ1-5; no clear D. The CDR3 has 13 residues. Germline V gene lookup returns CDR1 SGHTA and CDR2 FQGNSA. Trimming removed 8 bases at V and 3 bases at J, with 11 bases between. DNA for the CDR3: TGTGCCAGCTTAGGAGGTTACAATCAGCCCCAGCATTTT. Amino acids: CASLGGYNQPQHF.

The rearrangement joins TRBV6-6 to TRBJ2-7, with TRBD2 identical over 9 bases. With 6 bases clipped from V and 2 bases from J, the junction kept 5 bases outside the gene matches. The V gene's germline CDR1 is MNHNY and CDR2 SVGAGI (reference sequence). This CDR3 contains 14 residues. The CDR3 DNA is TGTGCCAGCAGGGCTAGCGGGAATACCTACGAGCAGTACTTC. This gives the protein CASRASGNTYEQYF.

The chain couples TRBV15 to TRBJ2-7; 12 bases match TRBD1. Per germline, CDR1 LNHNV and CDR2 YYDKDF (reference sequence). The CDR3 is 15 amino acids. Germline trimming cut 4 bases from V and 3 bases from J; bases unmatched to any gene: 4. The CDR3, as DNA: TGTGCCACCAGCAAGGGGACAGGGGGCTTCTACGAGCAGTACTTC. The encoded protein is CATSKGTGGFYEQYF.

The rearrangement links TRBV15 to TRBJ2-5; D uncertain. The ends were cut back, 0 bases at V and 3 bases at J, with 14 bases in the middle. Per the germline V gene, CDR1 is LNHNV and CDR2 is YYDKDF (reference sequence). This CDR3 region has 16 residues. DNA for the CDR3: TGTGCCACCAGCAGAGATTACCAGTCACACAAAGAGACCCAGTACTTC. Translating gives CATSRDYQSHKETQYF.

The rearrangement uses TRBV5-8 and TRBJ1-2; D not certain. Per the germline V gene, CDR1 is SGHTS and CDR2 is YDEGEE. CDR3 length equals 12 residues. The V end lost 0 bases, the J end lost 8 bases, and 8 bases lay between the germline ends. The CDR3 spells CASSLGHRGYTF. The CDR3 bases are TGTGCCAGCAGCTTGGGTCATCGGGGCTACACCTTC. Using reference TRBV5-8 and TRBJ1-2 for the parts outside the CDR3, the full variable domain is EAGVTQSPTHLIKTRGQQATLRCSPISGHTSVYWYQQALGLGLQFLLWYDEGEERNRGNFPPRFSGRQFPNYSSELNVNALELEDSALYLCASSLGHRGYTFGSGTRLTVV.

The rearrangement joins TRBV7-2 to TRBJ2-2; D ambiguous. The CDR3 length is 14 residues. The V gene's germline CDR1 is SGHTA and CDR2 FQGNSA. V shed 5 bases and J shed 6 bases, with 13 bases lying between them. The DNA of the CDR3 is TGTGCCAGCAGCCTAGACACAAAGGCCGGGGAGCTGTTTTTT. Translating gives CASSLDTKAGELFF.

The chain is built from TRBV9 and TRBJ2-1, with D perhaps TRBD2 (5 bases). The germline V gene has CDR1 SGDLS and CDR2 YYNGEE. This CDR3 is 15 amino acids long. V shed 2 bases and J shed 2 bases, with 11 bases lying between them. CDR3 residues: CASSVYPSPYNEQFF. The CDR3 nucleotides read TGTGCCAGCAGCGTGTATCCTAGCCCCTACAATGAGCAGTTCTTC.

The V gene is TRBV27, the J gene TRBJ1-5; D possibly corresponds to TRBD1 (5 bases). The V and J ends lost 3 bases and 4 bases respectively, with 13 bases between them. This CDR3 is built from 15 residues. CDR1 and CDR2 from the germline V gene are MNHEY and SMNVEV (reference sequence). The CDR3, as DNA: TGTGCCAGCAGTTTCCAGGGCAGCGGGAATCAGCCCCAGCATTTT. Protein: CASSFQGSGNQPQHF.

The J gene is TRBJ2-1, the V gene TRBV18; possibly TRBD1 for D (5 bases). The CDR3 runs to 12 residues. The germline CDR1 and CDR2 sequences are KGHSH and LQKENI. With 3 bases removed from V and 9 bases from J, the gap between germline ends came to 9 bases. The CDR3 nucleotides are TGTGCCAGCTCACCTCTAGGGGCTGAGCAGTTCTTC. This gives the protein CASSPLGAEQFF.

Only one count was recorded for this clone. V gene TRBV4-1 combines with J gene TRBJ1-2; TRBD1 matches at 9 bases. Germline CDR1 MGHRA, CDR2 YSYEKL. This CDR3 contains 15 residues. The junction had 7 bases not matched to a gene; V was cut back by 3 bases and J by 5 bases. The CDR3 sequence is CASSQGDRAGYGYTF. The CDR3 nucleotides are TGCGCCAGCAGCCAGGGGGACAGGGCGGGGTATGGCTACACCTTC.

This clone was seen more than once but under ten times. The chain links TRBV5-1 to TRBJ1-1, with a possible D match to TRBD1 (5 bases). V was trimmed by 0 bases and J by 6 bases, leaving 15 bases between them. CDR3 length: 15 residues. Germline-derived CDR1 and CDR2 are SGHRS and YFSETQ. The DNA of the CDR3 is TGCGCCAGCAGCTTGGAGGGGATTCTGATGTCTGAAGCTTTCTTT. It translates to CASSLEGILMSEAFF.

The CDR3 DNA reads as TGTGCCAGCAGCCCACAGGGTGGCGGGAGCACTGAAGCTTTCTTT. Encoded protein: CASSPQGGGSTEAFF. This chain connects TRBV7-3 to TRBJ1-1; D possibly corresponds to TRBD1 (6 bases). The germline gives CDR1 SGHTA, CDR2 FQGTGA. The CDR3 runs to 15 residues. The V end lost 5 bases, the J end lost 4 bases, and 17 bases lay between the germline ends. Full variable domain (remainder filled in from reference TRBV7-3 and TRBJ1-1): GAGVSQTPSNKVTEKGKYVELRCDPISGHTALYWYRQSLGQGPEFLIYFQGTGAADDSGLPNDRFFAVRPEGSVSTLKIQRTERGDSAVYLCASSPQGGGSTEAFFGQGTRLTVV.

The V call is TRBV2, the J call TRBJ2-5; D is unclear. V was cut by 8 bases and J by 1 base, with 5 bases left in between. CDR3 length: 11 amino acids. CDR1 is SNHLY, CDR2 FYNNEI, per germline. The CDR3 region is CASLRQETQYF. The CDR3 region has the DNA TGTGCCAGCCTCCGCCAAGAGACCCAGTACTTC.

This chain joins TRBV6-7 and TRBJ2-7; the match to TRBD2 covers 15 bases. TRBV6-7 is identified as an open reading frame with a role that is uncertain. Germline trimming cut 6 bases from V and 4 bases from J; bases unmatched to any gene: 7. The CDR3 covers 16 residues. CDR3 nucleotides: TGTGCCAGCAGCCCCGGACTAGCGGGAGGGCCATACGAGCAGTACTTC. Translated: CASSPGLAGGPYEQYF.